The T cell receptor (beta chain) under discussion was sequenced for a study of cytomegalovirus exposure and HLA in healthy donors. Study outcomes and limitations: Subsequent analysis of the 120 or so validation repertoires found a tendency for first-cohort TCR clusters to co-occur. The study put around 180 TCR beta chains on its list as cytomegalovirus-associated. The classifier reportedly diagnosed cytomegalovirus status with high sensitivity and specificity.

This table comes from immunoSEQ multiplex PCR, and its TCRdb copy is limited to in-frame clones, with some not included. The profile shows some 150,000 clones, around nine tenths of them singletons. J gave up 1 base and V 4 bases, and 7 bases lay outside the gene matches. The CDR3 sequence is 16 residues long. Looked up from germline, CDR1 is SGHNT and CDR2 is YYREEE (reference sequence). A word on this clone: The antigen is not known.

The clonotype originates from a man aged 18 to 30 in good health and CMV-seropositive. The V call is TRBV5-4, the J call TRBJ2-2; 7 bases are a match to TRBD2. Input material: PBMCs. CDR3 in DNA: TGTGCCAGCAGCCCCCCCCGGGGGGAGAACACCGGGGAGCTGTTTTTT. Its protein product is CASSPPRGENTGELFF.